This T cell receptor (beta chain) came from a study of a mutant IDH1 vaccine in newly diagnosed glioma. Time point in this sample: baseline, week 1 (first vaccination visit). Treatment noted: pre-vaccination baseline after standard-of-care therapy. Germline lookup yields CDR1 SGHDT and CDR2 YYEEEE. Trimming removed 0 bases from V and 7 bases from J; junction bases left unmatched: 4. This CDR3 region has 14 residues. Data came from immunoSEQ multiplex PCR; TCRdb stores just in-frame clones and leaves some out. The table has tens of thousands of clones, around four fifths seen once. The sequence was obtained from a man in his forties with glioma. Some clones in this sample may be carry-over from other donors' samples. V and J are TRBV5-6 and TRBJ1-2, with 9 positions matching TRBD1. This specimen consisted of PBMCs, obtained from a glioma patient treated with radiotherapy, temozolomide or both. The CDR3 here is CASSLGTGDFGYTF. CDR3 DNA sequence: TGTGCCAGCAGCTTGGGGACAGGGGATTTTGGCTACACCTTC.